The 27 T cell receptor beta chains presented below share a single source sample, sequenced in a study of beta chain features in type 1 diabetes. Reverse transcription of all isolated RNA meant that expressed TCRB transcripts were sequenced. Measured with immunoSEQ multiplex PCR; TCRdb has only the in-frame clones, and not every one. The sample records about 340,000 clones, 9.3% being singletons. No antigens are known for them. Study-level points and caveats: Type 1 diabetes patients had TCRB CDR3s that were shorter (moderately but significantly so) in all four CD4+ subsets.

Sample: central memory CD4+ T cells from blood. Receptors originate from a man aged 30 to 45 with type 1 diabetes.

In its sample, this clone was seen a few times. This chain links TRBV5-1 with TRBJ1-1, with D tentatively TRBD1 (5 bases). With 1 base removed from V and 2 bases from J, the gap between germline ends came to 9 bases. Germline V gene data show CDR1 as SGHRS and CDR2 as YFSETQ. This CDR3 region has 14 residues. The CDR3 DNA reads TGCGCCAGCAGCTTGTCAGGGACCAACACTGAAGCTTTCTTT. It encodes CASSLSGTNTEAFF.

This clone was observed a handful of times. The chain employs TRBV7-2 and TRBJ2-3; no reliable D call. The V end was cut by 2 bases, the J end by 0 bases, with 9 bases between. The CDR3 is made up of 15 amino acids. The germline gives CDR1 SGHTA, CDR2 FQGNSA. The CDR3 sequence is CASSLNGHSTDTQYF. CDR3 sequence (DNA): TGTGCCAGCAGCTTAAACGGGCATAGCACAGATACGCAGTATTTT. The complete variable domain, with remaining parts taken from reference TRBV7-2 and TRBJ2-3, reads GAGVSQSPSNKVTEKGKDVELRCDPISGHTALYWYRQSLGQGLEFLIYFQGNSAPDKSGLPSDRFSAERTGGSVSTLTIQRTQQEDSAVYLCASSLNGHSTDTQYFGPGTRLTVL.

Only a few counts were recorded for this clone. V usage is TRBV6-1 and J usage is TRBJ2-7, with D perhaps TRBD2 (5 bases). Germline V gene lookup returns CDR1 MNHNS and CDR2 SASEGT. This CDR3 has 13 amino acids. The V end lost 2 bases, the J end lost 4 bases, and 9 bases lay between the germline ends. The CDR3: CASSEIGGYEQYF. In DNA form, the CDR3 reads TGTGCCAGCAGTGAAATTGGAGGATACGAGCAGTACTTC.

The V call is TRBV29-1, the J call TRBJ2-7; 10 bases are a match to TRBD2. Looked up from germline, CDR1 is SQVTM and CDR2 is ANQGSEA. The CDR3 sequence is 14 residues long. With V trimmed by 5 bases and J by 4 bases, 8 bases remained unmatched. The CDR3 DNA reads TGCAGCGTTCCTGGGCTAGCGGGGGAATACGAGCAGTACTTC. Translating gives CSVPGLAGEYEQYF.

This clone has only a few counts. The rearrangement uses TRBV4-3 and TRBJ2-1, with D maybe TRBD1 (6 bases). The CDR3 spans 15 residues. The V and J ends lost 1 base and 8 bases respectively, with 15 bases between them. Looked up from germline, CDR1 is LGHNA and CDR2 is YSLEER. CDR3 residues: CASSQGQVHYDEQFF. The CDR3 bases are TGCGCCAGCAGCCAAGGACAGGTTCATTATGATGAGCAGTTCTTC.

This clone has just a few counts. The chain's CDR3 is CASSSRVTGELFF. CDR3 nucleotide sequence: TGTGCCAGCAGCTCCAGGGTCACCGGGGAGCTGTTTTTT. V and J are TRBV7-9 and TRBJ2-2, with D perhaps matching TRBD1 (5 bases). Between the trimmed V and J ends, which lost 4 bases and 4 bases, there was a span of 7 bases. The germline CDR1 and CDR2 sequences are SEHNR and FQNEAQ (reference sequence). The CDR3 runs 13 residues. The entire variable domain, with the rest obtained from reference TRBV7-9 and TRBJ2-2, is as follows: DTGVSQNPRHKITKRGQNVTFRCDPISEHNRLYWYRQTLGQGPEFLTYFQNEAQLEKSRLLSDRFSAERPKGSFSTLEIQRTEQGDSAMYLCASSSRVTGELFFGEGSRLTVL.

This sequence joins TRBV27 and TRBJ1-5, with D hard to call. CDR3 length: 12 amino acids. Germline CDR1 and CDR2: MNHEY and SMNVEV (reference sequence). V shed 8 bases and J shed 5 bases, with 10 bases lying between them. The CDR3 DNA is TGTGCCAGCGGCTTAGTTGATCAGCCCCAGCATTTT. Protein sequence: CASGLVDQPQHF.

The V gene is TRBV7-9, the J gene TRBJ1-6; a weak D match, TRBD1 (5 bases). This CDR3 has 14 amino acids. Germline assignment: CDR1 SEHNR and CDR2 FQNEAQ (reference sequence). Trimming removed 6 bases at V and 7 bases at J, with 13 bases between. CDR3 region: CASRPTAENSPLHF. The CDR3 DNA follows: TGTGCCAGCAGACCGACAGCGGAGAATTCACCCCTCCACTTT.

The chain links TRBV11-2 to TRBJ1-5; D is perhaps TRBD1 (5 bases). CDR1 SGHAT and CDR2 FQNNGV come from the germline V gene. The CDR3 length is 16 residues. V was trimmed by 1 base and J by 0 bases, leaving 10 bases between them. Here the CDR3 reads CASSLVRVDSNQPQHF. CDR3 nucleotide sequence: TGTGCCAGCAGCTTAGTCAGGGTGGATAGCAATCAGCCCCAGCATTTT.

The sample holds many counts of this clone. Other nucleotide sequences from this sample produce the same CDR3. CDR3 sequence (DNA): TGTGCCAGCAGCCCCCCGGCTACGGATACGCAGTATTTT. This codes for CASSPPATDTQYF. The V call is TRBV7-9, the J call TRBJ2-3, with D hard to call. Trimming cost V 5 bases and J 6 bases, with 12 bases left between them. The CDR3 runs 13 residues. Germline V CDR1 and CDR2: SEHNR, FQNEAQ (reference sequence).

This clone has a handful of counts. V is TRBV11-2 and J is TRBJ2-7, with 7 bases fitting TRBD2. J lost 3 bases, V lost 4 bases, and 9 bases had no gene match. CDR1 is SGHAT and CDR2 is FQNNGV in the germline V gene. The CDR3 totals 15 residues. For the CDR3, the DNA is TGTGCCAGCAGCTCTAACAGCGGGGTGCACTACGAGCAGTACTTC. Translating it yields CASSSNSGVHYEQYF.

The chain recombines TRBV2 with TRBJ2-7, with D uncertain. CDR3 length: 12 amino acids. Germline-derived CDR1 and CDR2 are SNHLY and FYNNEI. V was trimmed by 3 bases and J by 2 bases, leaving 5 bases between them. The CDR3 loop reads CASSEATYEQYF. The CDR3 DNA sequence: TGTGCCAGCAGTGAGGCAACCTACGAGCAGTACTTC.

V is TRBV20-1 and J is TRBJ2-7; no firm D call. CDR1 DFQATT and CDR2 SNEGSKA come from the germline V gene (reference sequence). Deletions cut 5 bases from V and 4 bases from J, with 9 bases between. The CDR3 consists of 11 residues. CDR3 protein: CSAPAGYEQYF. The CDR3 DNA reads as TGCAGTGCTCCTGCTGGATACGAGCAGTACTTC.

V usage is TRBV11-2 and J usage is TRBJ2-7; 11 nucleotides line up with TRBD2. This CDR3 spans 17 amino acids. V lost 3 bases and J lost 0; bases outside the gene matches: 7. Germline CDR1 is SGHAT and CDR2 is FQNNGV. The chain's CDR3 is CASSFLLAGGSSYEQYF. The CDR3 region has the DNA TGTGCCAGCAGCTTCCTGTTAGCGGGGGGGAGCTCCTACGAGCAGTACTTC.

This clone was seen a handful of times. The chain employs TRBV11-2 and TRBJ2-6, with D unclear. This CDR3 spans 13 amino acids. Deletions cut 10 bases from V and 0 bases from J, with 7 bases between. The germline V gene has CDR1 SGHAT and CDR2 FQNNGV. The DNA for the CDR3 is TGTGCCACAACTTTCTCTGGGGCCAACGTCCTGACTTTC. Translating gives CATTFSGANVLTF.

The chain links TRBV6-1 to TRBJ2-4; 7 nucleotides align to TRBD1. The CDR3 is 15 residues long. After removal of 4 bases from V and 0 bases from J, the junction contained 3 bases not matched to a gene. The germline CDR1 and CDR2 sequences are MNHNS and SASEGT. For the CDR3, the DNA is TGTGCCAGCAGTGGACAGGGCTTAGCCAAAAACATTCAGTACTTC. It specifies CASSGQGLAKNIQYF.

This clone was observed a few times. V usage is TRBV6-1 and J usage is TRBJ2-7, with TRBD1 matching 9 bases. This CDR3 is 14 amino acids long. Germline V gene sequence: CDR1 MNHNS, CDR2 SASEGT. With V trimmed by 4 bases and J by 7 bases, 8 bases remained unmatched. CDR3 amino acids: CASSGDRENWEQYF. Here the CDR3 DNA reads TGTGCCAGCAGTGGGGACAGGGAGAATTGGGAGCAGTACTTC.

The CDR3, as DNA: TGTGCCAGCAGTTTACGGACAGGGAGTGGAGAGACCCAGTACTTC. This sequence encodes CASSLRTGSGETQYF. V and J are TRBV27 and TRBJ2-5; TRBD1 agrees at 8 bases. Germline V CDR1 and CDR2: MNHEY, SMNVEV (reference sequence). V lost 2 bases, J lost 4 bases, and 6 bases stayed unmatched. The CDR3 length is 15 residues.

This clone turned up a few times. The chain has TRBV7-8 and TRBJ2-3; D perhaps matches TRBD1 (5 bases). The CDR3 is made up of 13 amino acids. The germline V gene encodes CDR1 SGHVS and CDR2 FQNEAQ. Trimming left V 5 bases short and J 4 bases short, with 10 bases between. The CDR3, as DNA: TGTGCCAGCAGCCCTACCAGGGCAGATACGCAGTATTTT. As protein: CASSPTRADTQYF.

This clone was observed a few times. The chain uses TRBV28 and TRBJ1-2; 10 nucleotides align to TRBD1. Trimming at V came to 8 bases and at J to 2 bases, leaving 2 bases not matched to a gene. CDR1 is MDHEN and CDR2 is SYDVKM in the germline V gene. This CDR3 has 13 amino acids. CDR3: CASGDRGNYGYTF. In DNA, the CDR3 is TGTGCCAGCGGGGACAGGGGAAACTATGGCTACACCTTC.

The sample holds a few counts of this clone. The genes are TRBV18 and TRBJ2-2; unclear D gene. This CDR3 has 16 residues. CDR1 KGHSH and CDR2 LQKENI come from the germline V gene. With 0 bases removed from V and 4 bases from J, the gap between germline ends came to 12 bases. CDR3 bases: TGTGCCAGCTCACCACCGACGTCACGCTCCACCGGGGAGCTGTTTTTT. Protein: CASSPPTSRSTGELFF.

In this sample, this clone turned up a few times. The rearrangement uses TRBV7-9 and TRBJ1-1; 11 bases line up with TRBD1. CDR3 length: 16 residues. Germline V gene lookup returns CDR1 SEHNR and CDR2 FQNEAQ (reference sequence). V dropped 1 base and J dropped 11; count of bases not matched to a gene: 12. CDR3 sequence reads: CASSLVSGQGVSKAFF. CDR3 coding DNA: TGTGCCAGCAGCTTAGTATCGGGACAGGGGGTGTCTAAGGCTTTCTTT. Full variable domain (rest looked up from reference TRBV7-9 and TRBJ1-1): DTGVSQNPRHKITKRGQNVTFRCDPISEHNRLYWYRQTLGQGPEFLTYFQNEAQLEKSRLLSDRFSAERPKGSFSTLEIQRTEQGDSAMYLCASSLVSGQGVSKAFFGQGTRLTVV.

Ten or more counts support this clone. The chain has TRBV6-6 and TRBJ2-3; D is tentatively TRBD1 or TRBD2 (5 bases each). The V end was cut by 5 bases, the J end by 0 bases, with 9 bases between. Germline CDR1 reads MNHNY; CDR2 reads SVGAGI (reference sequence). This CDR3 region has 14 residues. The CDR3 coding sequence is TGTGCCAGCAGTCCCAGGGACAGCACAGATACGCAGTATTTT. It encodes CASSPRDSTDTQYF.

The chain links TRBV21-1 to TRBJ2-5. TRBV21-1 is tagged as a pseudogene. The CDR3 sequence is 14 residues long. Here the CDR3 DNA reads TGTGCCAGCAGCCCCCAGGGACCAGGAGAGACCCAGTACTTC. The encoded protein is CASSPQGPGETQYF.

This clone came up a few times. This sequence joins TRBV4-1 and TRBJ1-2, with D possibly being TRBD1 (5 bases). The CDR3 runs 16 residues. Germline values: CDR1 MGHRA, CDR2 YSYEKL. V lost 0 bases and J lost 4, with 15 bases in between. In DNA, the CDR3 is TGCGCCAGCAGCCAAGAAGTGGGACGGGAGGGCTATGGCTACACCTTC. It yields the protein CASSQEVGREGYGYTF.

V usage is TRBV15 and J usage is TRBJ2-3; TRBD2 matches 8 bases. With 4 bases clipped from V and 2 bases from J, the junction kept 5 bases outside the gene matches. The germline gives CDR1 LNHNV, CDR2 YYDKDF (reference sequence). CDR3 size: 15 residues. CDR3 loop: CATSISGESTDTQYF. The CDR3 nucleotides are TGTGCCACCAGCATTAGCGGGGAGTCCACAGATACGCAGTATTTT.

Many counts were recorded for this clone. The chain joins TRBV2 to TRBJ1-1; TRBD1 aligns across 9 bases. Unmatched junction bases numbered 4, after V lost 4 bases and J lost 4 bases. Germline CDR1 reads SNHLY; CDR2 reads FYNNEI. CDR3 length: 14 residues. CDR3 sequence: CASSAETGGTEAFF. CDR3 bases: TGTGCCAGCAGTGCCGAGACAGGGGGCACTGAAGCTTTCTTT.